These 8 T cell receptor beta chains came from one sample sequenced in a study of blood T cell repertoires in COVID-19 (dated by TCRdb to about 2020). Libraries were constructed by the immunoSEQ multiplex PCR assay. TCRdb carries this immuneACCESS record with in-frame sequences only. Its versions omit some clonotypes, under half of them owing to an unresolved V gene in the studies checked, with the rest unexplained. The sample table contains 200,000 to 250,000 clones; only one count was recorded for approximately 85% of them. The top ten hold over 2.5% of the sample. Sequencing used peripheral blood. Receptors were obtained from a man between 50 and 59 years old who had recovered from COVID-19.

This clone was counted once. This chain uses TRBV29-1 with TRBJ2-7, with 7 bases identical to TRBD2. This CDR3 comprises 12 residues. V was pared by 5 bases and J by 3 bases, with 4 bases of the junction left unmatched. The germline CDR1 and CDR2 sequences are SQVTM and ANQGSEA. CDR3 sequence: CSVSGKLYEQYF. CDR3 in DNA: TGCAGCGTTAGCGGGAAACTCTACGAGCAGTACTTC.

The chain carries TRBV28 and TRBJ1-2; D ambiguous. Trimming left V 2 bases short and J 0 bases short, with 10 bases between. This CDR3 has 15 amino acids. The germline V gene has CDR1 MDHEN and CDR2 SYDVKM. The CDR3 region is CASSLDARANYGYTF. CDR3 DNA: TGTGCCAGCAGTTTAGATGCTCGAGCTAACTATGGCTACACCTTC.

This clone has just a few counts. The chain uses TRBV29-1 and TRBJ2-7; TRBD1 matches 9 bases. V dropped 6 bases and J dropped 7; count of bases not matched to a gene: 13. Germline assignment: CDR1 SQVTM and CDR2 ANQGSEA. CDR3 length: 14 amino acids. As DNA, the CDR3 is TGCAGCGTCTTACAGGGGGCTTCGAGCGTGGAGCAGTACTTC. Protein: CSVLQGASSVEQYF.

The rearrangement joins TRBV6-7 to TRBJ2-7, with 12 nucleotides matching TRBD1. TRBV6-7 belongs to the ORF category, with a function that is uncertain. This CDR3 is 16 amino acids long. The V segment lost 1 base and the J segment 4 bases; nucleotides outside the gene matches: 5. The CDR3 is CASSYFSGQGAYEQYF. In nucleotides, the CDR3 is TGTGCCAGCAGTTACTTTTCGGGACAGGGGGCGTACGAGCAGTACTTC.

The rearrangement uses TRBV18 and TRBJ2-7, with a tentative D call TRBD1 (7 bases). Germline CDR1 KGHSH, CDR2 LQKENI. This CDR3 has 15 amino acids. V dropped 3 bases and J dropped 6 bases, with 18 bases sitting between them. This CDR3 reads CASSPEGQIRFEQYF. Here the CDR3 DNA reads TGTGCCAGCTCACCGGAGGGACAGATAAGGTTCGAGCAGTACTTC.

The CDR3 here is CASQQGRSEQYF. For the CDR3, the DNA is TGTGCCAGCCAGCAGGGGCGGTCCGAGCAGTACTTC. The chain links TRBV12-3 or TRBV12-4 to TRBJ2-7, with D tentatively TRBD1 (6 bases). The CDR3 consists of 12 residues. V lost 8 bases to trimming and J lost 6 bases, with 14 bases between them.

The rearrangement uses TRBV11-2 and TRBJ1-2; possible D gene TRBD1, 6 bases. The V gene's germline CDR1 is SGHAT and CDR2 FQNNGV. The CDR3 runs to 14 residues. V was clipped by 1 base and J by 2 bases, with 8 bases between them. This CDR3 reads CASSLVDRNYGYTF. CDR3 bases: TGTGCCAGCAGCTTAGTCGACAGGAACTATGGCTACACCTTC. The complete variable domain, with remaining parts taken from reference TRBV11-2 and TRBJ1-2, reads EAGVAQSPRYKIIEKRQSVAFWCNPISGHATLYWYQQILGQGPKLLIQFQNNGVVDDSQLPKDRFSAERLKGVDSTLKIQPAKLEDSAVYLCASSLVDRNYGYTFGSGTRLTVV.

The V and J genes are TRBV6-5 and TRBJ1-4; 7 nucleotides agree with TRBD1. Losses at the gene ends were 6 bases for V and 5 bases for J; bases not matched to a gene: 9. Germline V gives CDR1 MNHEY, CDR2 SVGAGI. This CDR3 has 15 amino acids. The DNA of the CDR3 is TGTGCCAGCAGGAAAGGGACAGCCTTGAATGAAAAACTGTTTTTT. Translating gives CASRKGTALNEKLFF.